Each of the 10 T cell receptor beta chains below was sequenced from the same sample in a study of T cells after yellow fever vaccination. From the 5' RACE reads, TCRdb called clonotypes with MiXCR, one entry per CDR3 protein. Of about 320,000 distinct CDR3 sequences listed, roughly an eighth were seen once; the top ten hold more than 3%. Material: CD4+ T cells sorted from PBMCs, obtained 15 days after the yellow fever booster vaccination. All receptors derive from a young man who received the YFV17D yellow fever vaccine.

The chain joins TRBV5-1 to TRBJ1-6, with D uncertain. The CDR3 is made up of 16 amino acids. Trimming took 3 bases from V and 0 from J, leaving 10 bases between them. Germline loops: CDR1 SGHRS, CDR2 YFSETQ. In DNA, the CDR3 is TGCGCCAGCAGCTCGCGGACGGACTCCTATAATTCACCCCTCCACTTT. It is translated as CASSSRTDSYNSPLHF.

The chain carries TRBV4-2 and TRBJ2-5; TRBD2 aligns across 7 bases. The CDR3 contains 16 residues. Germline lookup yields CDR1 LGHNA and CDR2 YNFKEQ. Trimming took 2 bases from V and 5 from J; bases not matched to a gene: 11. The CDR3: CASSQSTGGGGETQYF. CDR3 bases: TGTGCCAGCAGCCAAAGTACGGGGGGAGGTGGGGAGACCCAGTACTTC.

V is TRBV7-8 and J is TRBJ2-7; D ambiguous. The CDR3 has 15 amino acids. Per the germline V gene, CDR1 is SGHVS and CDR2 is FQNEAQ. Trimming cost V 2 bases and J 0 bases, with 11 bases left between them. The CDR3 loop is CASSLNYWASYEQYV. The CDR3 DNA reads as TGTGCCAGCAGCTTAAATTATTGGGCCTCCTACGAGCAGTACGTC.

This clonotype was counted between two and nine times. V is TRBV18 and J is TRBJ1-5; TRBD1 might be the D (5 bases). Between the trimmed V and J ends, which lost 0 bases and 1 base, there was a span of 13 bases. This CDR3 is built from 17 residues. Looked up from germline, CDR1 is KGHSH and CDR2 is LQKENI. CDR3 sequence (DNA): TGTGCCAGCTCACCACCGGGGGGAGAACGGAGCAATCAGCCCCAGCATTTT. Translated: CASSPPGGERSNQPQHF.

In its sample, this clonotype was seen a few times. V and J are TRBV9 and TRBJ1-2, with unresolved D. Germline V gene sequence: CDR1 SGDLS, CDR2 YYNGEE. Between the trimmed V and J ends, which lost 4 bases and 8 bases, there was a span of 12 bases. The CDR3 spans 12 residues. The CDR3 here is CASSTPPGGYTF. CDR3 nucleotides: TGTGCCAGCAGCACCCCGCCTGGGGGCTACACCTTC.

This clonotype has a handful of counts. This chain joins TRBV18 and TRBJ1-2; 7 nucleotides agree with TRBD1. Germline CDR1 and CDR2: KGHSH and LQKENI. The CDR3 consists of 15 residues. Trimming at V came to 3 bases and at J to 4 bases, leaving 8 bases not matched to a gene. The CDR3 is CASSPATGLGYGYTF. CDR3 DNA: TGTGCCAGCTCACCCGCGACAGGGCTAGGCTATGGCTACACCTTC.

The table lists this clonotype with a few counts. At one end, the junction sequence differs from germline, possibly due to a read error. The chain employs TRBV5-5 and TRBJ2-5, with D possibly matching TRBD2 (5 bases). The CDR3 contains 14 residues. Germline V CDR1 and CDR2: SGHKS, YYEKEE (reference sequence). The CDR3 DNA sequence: TGTGCCAGCAGCTTTACGAGGATGTGGGAGACCCAGTGCTTC. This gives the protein CASSFTRMWETQCF.

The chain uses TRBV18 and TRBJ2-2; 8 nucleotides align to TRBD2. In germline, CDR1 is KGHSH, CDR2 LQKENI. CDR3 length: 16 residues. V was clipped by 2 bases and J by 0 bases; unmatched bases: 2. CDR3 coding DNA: TGTGCCAGCTCACCAGAGGGACTAGCGAACACCGGGGAGCTGTTTTTT. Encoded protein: CASSPEGLANTGELFF.

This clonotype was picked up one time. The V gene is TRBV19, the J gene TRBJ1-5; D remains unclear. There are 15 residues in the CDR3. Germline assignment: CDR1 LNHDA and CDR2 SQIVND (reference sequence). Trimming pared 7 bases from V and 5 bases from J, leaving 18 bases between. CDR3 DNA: TGTGCCAGTACCATCCAGCCGGGCAGCTATCAGCCCCAGCATTTT. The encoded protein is CASTIQPGSYQPQHF. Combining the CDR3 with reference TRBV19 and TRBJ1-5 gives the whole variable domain DGGITQSPKYLFRKEGQNVTLSCEQNLNHDAMYWYRQDPGQGLRLIYYSQIVNDFQKGDIAEGYSVSREKKESFPLTVTSAQKNPTAFYLCASTIQPGSYQPQHFGDGTRLSIL.

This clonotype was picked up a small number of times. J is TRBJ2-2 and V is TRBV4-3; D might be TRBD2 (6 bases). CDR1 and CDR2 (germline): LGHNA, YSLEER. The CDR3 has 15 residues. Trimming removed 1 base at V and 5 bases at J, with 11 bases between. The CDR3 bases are TGCGCCAGCAGCCAAGCCCTGGGAGGAACCGGGGAGCTGTTTTTT. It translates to CASSQALGGTGELFF.